This TCR beta chain was captured by sequencing in a study of identical twins. TCRdb fed the 5' RACE reads into MiXCR, producing one record per CDR3 protein. The data show about 690,000 distinct CDR3 sequences, around 5.7% seen once. This receptor was identified in a man younger than 30 in good health. Sequencing was done on a sample of naive T cells sorted from blood.

Written as DNA, the CDR3 is TGTGCCAGCAGCCGACTAGCGGGAGGTTTTAACACCGGGGAGCTGTTTTTT. The encoded protein is CASSRLAGGFNTGELFF. The rearrangement uses TRBV7-2 and TRBJ2-2; 13 bases are a match to TRBD2. The CDR3 sequence is 17 residues long. CDR1 is SGHTA and CDR2 is FQGNSA in the germline V gene. J was trimmed by 2 bases and V by 5 bases; bases with no gene match: 5.